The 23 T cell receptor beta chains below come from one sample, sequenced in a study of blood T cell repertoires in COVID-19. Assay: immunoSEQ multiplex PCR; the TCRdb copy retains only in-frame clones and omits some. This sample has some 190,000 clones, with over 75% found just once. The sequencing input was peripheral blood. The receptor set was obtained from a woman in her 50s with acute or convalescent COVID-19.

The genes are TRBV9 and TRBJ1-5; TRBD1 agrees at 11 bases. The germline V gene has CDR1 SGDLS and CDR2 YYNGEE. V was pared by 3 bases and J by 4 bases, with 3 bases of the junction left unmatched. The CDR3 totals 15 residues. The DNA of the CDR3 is TGTGCCAGCAGCGGAGGGACAGGGGGGAATCAGCCCCAGCATTTT. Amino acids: CASSGGTGGNQPQHF.

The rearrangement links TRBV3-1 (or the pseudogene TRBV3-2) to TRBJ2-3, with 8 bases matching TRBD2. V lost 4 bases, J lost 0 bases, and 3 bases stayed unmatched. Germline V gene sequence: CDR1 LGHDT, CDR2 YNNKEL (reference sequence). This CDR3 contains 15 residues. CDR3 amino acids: CASSPPSGSTDTQYF. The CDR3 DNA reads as TGTGCCAGCAGCCCGCCTAGCGGGAGCACAGATACGCAGTATTTT.

CDR3 DNA sequence: TGCGCCAGCAGTGAGACGGCTAGCGGTAACAATGAGCAGTTCTTC. It translates to CASSETASGNNEQFF. V and J are TRBV10-1 and TRBJ2-1; 7 bases align to TRBD2. After removal of 2 bases from V and 5 bases from J, the junction contained 6 bases not matched to a gene. This CDR3 spans 15 amino acids. Germline V gene sequence: CDR1 WNHNN, CDR2 SYGVQD (reference sequence).

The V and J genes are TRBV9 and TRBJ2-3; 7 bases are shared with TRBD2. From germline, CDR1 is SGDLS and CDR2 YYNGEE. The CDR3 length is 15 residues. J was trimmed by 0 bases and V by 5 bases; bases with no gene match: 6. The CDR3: CASRPSGISTDTQYF. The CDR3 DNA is TGTGCCAGCAGGCCTAGCGGAATTAGCACAGATACGCAGTATTTT.

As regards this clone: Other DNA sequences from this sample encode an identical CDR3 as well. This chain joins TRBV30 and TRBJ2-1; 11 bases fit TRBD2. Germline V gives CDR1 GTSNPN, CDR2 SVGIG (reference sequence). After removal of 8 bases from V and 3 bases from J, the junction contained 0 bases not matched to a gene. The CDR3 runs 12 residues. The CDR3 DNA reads TGTGCCGGGACTAGCGGCTACAATGAGCAGTTCTTC. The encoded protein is CAGTSGYNEQFF.

DNA of the CDR3: TGTGCCAGTGGGTGGGGCCAAGCTTTCTTT. Encoded protein: CASGWGQAFF. The chain couples TRBV19 to TRBJ1-1; tentative D call: TRBD1 (5 bases). This CDR3 has 10 amino acids. Germline CDR1 reads LNHDA; CDR2 reads SQIVND (reference sequence). Trimming shortened V by 8 bases and J by 9 bases, and 10 bases separated the two germline ends.

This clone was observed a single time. CDR3 loop: CATKPSGGESGANVLTF. CDR3 in DNA: TGTGCCACCAAACCTAGCGGGGGCGAGTCTGGGGCCAACGTCCTGACTTTC. This chain connects TRBV16 to TRBJ2-6, with 10 bases that match TRBD2. Germline values: CDR1 KGHSY, CDR2 FQNENV. V shed 10 bases, J shed 1 base, and the junction held 10 bases outside the gene matches. The CDR3 spans 17 residues.

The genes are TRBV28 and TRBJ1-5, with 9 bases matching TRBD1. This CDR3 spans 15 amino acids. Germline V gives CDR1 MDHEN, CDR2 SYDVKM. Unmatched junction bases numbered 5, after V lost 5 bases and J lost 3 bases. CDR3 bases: TGTGCCAGCAGTCCCGGGACAGGGTTCAATCAGCCCCAGCATTTT. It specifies CASSPGTGFNQPQHF.

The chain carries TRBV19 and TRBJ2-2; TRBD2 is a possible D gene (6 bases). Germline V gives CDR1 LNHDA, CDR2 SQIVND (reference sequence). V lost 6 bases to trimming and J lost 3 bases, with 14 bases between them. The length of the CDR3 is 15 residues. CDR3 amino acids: CASRGGRGYTGELFF. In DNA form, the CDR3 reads TGTGCCAGTAGGGGGGGAAGAGGTTACACCGGGGAGCTGTTTTTT.

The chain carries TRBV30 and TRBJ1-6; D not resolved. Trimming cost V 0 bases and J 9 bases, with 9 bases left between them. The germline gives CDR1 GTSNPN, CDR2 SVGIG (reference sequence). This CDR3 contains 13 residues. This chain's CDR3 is CAWSVQSGSPLHF. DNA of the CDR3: TGTGCCTGGAGTGTACAGTCTGGTTCACCCCTCCACTTT.

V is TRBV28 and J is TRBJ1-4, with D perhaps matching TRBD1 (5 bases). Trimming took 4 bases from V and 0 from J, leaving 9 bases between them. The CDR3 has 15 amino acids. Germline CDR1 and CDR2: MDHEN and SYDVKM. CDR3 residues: CASSSSGSTNEKLFF. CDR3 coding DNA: TGTGCCAGCAGTTCCTCAGGGTCAACTAATGAAAAACTGTTTTTT.

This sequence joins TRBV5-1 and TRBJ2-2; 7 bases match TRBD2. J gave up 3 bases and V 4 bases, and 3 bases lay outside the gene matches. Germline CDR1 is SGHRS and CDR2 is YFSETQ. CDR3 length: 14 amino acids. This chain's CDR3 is CASSRLADTGELFF. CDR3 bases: TGCGCCAGCAGCAGGCTAGCGGACACCGGGGAGCTGTTTTTT.

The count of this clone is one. CDR3 nucleotide sequence: TGTGCCAGTACCAAAAACAGTGACACCGGGGAGCTGTTTTTT. Translation gives CASTKNSDTGELFF. The gene calls are TRBV19 and TRBJ2-2; D unclear. The V end was cut by 7 bases, the J end by 3 bases, with 12 bases between. The CDR3 totals 14 residues. Germline-derived CDR1 and CDR2 are LNHDA and SQIVND (reference sequence).

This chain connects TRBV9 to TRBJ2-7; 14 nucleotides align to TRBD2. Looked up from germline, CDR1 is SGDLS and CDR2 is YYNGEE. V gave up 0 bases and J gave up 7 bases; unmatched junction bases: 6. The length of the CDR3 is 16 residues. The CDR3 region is CASSVAGGLAGVEQYF. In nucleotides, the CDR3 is TGTGCCAGCAGCGTAGCGGGGGGACTAGCGGGGGTTGAGCAGTACTTC.

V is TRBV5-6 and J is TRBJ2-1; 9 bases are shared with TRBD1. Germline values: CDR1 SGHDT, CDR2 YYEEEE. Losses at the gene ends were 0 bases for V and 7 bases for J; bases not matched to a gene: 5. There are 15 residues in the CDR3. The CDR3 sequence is CASSLGTGAFNEQFF. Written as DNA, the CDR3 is TGTGCCAGCAGCTTGGGGACAGGGGCTTTTAATGAGCAGTTCTTC. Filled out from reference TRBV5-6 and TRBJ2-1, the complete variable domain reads DAGVTQSPTHLIKTRGQQVTLRCSPKSGHDTVSWYQQALGQGPQFIFQYYEEEERQRGNFPDRFSGHQFPNYSSELNVNALLLGDSALYLCASSLGTGAFNEQFFGPGTRLTVL.

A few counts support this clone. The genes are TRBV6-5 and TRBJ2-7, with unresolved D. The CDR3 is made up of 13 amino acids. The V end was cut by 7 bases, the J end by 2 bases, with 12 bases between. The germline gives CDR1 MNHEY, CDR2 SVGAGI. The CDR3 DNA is TGTGCCAGCAAGTGGGCAGGCACCTACGAGCAGTACTTC. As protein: CASKWAGTYEQYF.

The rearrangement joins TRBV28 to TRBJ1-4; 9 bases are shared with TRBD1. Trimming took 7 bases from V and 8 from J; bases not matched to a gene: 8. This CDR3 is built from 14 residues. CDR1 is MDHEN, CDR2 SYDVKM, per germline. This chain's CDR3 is CASTVTGGGEKLFF. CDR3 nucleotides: TGTGCCAGCACCGTGACAGGGGGGGGAGAAAAACTGTTTTTT.

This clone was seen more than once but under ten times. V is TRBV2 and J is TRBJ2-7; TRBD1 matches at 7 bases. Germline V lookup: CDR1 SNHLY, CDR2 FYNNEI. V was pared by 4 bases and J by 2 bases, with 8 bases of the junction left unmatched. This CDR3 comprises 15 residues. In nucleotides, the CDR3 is TGTGCCAGCAGTGCCCAAGGACAGGAGACCTACGAGCAGTACTTC. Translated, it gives CASSAQGQETYEQYF. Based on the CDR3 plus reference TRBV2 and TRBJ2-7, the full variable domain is EPEVTQTPSHQVTQMGQEVILRCVPISNHLYFYWYRQILGQKVEFLVSFYNNEISEKSEIFDDQFSVERPDGSNFTLKIRSTKLEDSAMYFCASSAQGQETYEQYFGPGTRLTVT.

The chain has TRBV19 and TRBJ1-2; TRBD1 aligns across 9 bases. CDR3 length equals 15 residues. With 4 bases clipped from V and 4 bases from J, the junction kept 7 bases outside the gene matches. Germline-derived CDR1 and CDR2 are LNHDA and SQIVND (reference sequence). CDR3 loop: CASSKWDRALYGYTF. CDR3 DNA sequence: TGTGCCAGTAGTAAATGGGACAGGGCTCTCTATGGCTACACCTTC.

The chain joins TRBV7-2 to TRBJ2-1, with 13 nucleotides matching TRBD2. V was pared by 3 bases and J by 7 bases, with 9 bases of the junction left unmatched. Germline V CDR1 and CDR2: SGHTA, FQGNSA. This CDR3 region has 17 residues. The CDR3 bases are TGTGCCAGCAGCTTTAGTCGGACTAGCGGGGGCTATAATGAGCAGTTCTTC. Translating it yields CASSFSRTSGGYNEQFF.

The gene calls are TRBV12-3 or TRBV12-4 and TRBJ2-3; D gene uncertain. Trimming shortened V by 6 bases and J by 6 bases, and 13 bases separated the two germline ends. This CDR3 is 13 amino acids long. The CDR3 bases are TGTGCCAGCAGCCCGATGGGCCGGGATACGCAGTATTTT. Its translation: CASSPMGRDTQYF.

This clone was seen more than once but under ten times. CDR3 sequence (DNA): TGTGCCAGCAGTCCTACTAAAAGGACAGGGGTATCCTACAATGAGCAGTTCTTC. Protein: CASSPTKRTGVSYNEQFF. This chain uses TRBV28 with TRBJ2-1, with 9 bases aligning to TRBD1. This CDR3 is 18 amino acids long. The ends lost 5 bases at V and 1 base at J; junction bases unmatched: 12. CDR1 and CDR2 (germline): MDHEN, SYDVKM.

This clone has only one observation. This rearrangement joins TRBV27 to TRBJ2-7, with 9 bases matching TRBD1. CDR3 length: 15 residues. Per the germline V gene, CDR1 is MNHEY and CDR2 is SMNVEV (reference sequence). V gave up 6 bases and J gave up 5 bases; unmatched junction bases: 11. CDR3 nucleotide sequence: TGTGCCAGCAGGTCCTCCGGGACAGGGTGGAACGAGCAGTACTTC. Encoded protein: CASRSSGTGWNEQYF.